The clone carrying this T cell receptor beta chain was seen a handful of times. The junction had 6 bases not matched to a gene; V was cut back by 6 bases and J by 3 bases. CDR3 length: 14 residues. CDR1 and CDR2 from the germline V gene are SGHDN and FVKESK. TCRdb ran MiXCR on the RT-PCR reads and lists one entry per CDR3 protein. Of roughly 620,000 distinct CDR3 sequences listed, around 11% are singletons. The record originates from a study of response to subunit inactivated influenza vaccine. These data were likewise used in another study, on T cells expressing NK-cell markers. In that study: TCR beta libraries carry UMIs added by 5'RACE template switching. TCR beta repertoires came from sorted CD3+CD56+NKG2C+, CD3+CD56+NKG2C- and CD3+CD56-NKG2C+ T cells. Seropositivity for HCMV was found in seven of the eight sequenced donors, with one seronegative. Restriction of the sorted population to alpha-beta TCR T cells was achieved in several experiments with an anti-gamma-delta TCR antibody.

This TCR came from a man aged 50 to 60 who received an inactivated influenza vaccine. The sample consisted of PBMCs from blood, taken on the day of vaccination. V is TRBV14 and J is TRBJ2-5; 8 nucleotides match TRBD1. DNA for the CDR3: TGTGCCAGCAGTCCCAGGGGGCTGGAAGAGACCCAGTACTTC. It is translated as CASSPRGLEETQYF.